Each of the 2 T cell receptor beta chains below was sequenced from the same sample in a study of blood T cell repertoires in COVID-19. Sequencing used immunoSEQ multiplex PCR; TCRdb keeps in-frame clones, though not all of them. The table records about 250,000 clones, over 75% of them present only once. The sample consisted of PBMCs or T cells enriched from blood (not recorded which). Source of these receptors: a woman between 35 and 50 years old who had been exposed to COVID-19.

V and J are TRBV28 and TRBJ2-2, with 8 bases identical to TRBD2. The junction had 12 bases not matched to a gene; V was cut back by 6 bases and J by 3 bases. This CDR3 has 17 residues. The germline gives CDR1 MDHEN, CDR2 SYDVKM. CDR3 nucleotide sequence: TGTGCCAGCAGCCGGACGACTAGCGAGGCCGACACCGGGGAGCTGTTTTTT. Protein: CASSRTTSEADTGELFF. Using reference TRBV28 and TRBJ2-2 for the parts outside the CDR3, the full variable domain is DVKVTQSSRYLVKRTGEKVFLECVQDMDHENMFWYRQDPGLGLRLIYFSYDVKMKEKGDIPEGYSVSREKKERFSLILESASTNQTSMYLCASSRTTSEADTGELFFGEGSRLTVL.

The rearrangement uses TRBV3-1 (or the pseudogene TRBV3-2) and TRBJ2-6, with D perhaps matching TRBD1 (6 bases). This CDR3 region has 15 residues. V lost 3 bases and J lost 3, with 9 bases in between. Germline lookup yields CDR1 LGHDT and CDR2 YNNKEL (reference sequence). CDR3 protein: CASSHSRGGANVLTF. The DNA for the CDR3 is TGTGCCAGCAGCCACAGCAGGGGTGGGGCCAACGTCCTGACTTTC.